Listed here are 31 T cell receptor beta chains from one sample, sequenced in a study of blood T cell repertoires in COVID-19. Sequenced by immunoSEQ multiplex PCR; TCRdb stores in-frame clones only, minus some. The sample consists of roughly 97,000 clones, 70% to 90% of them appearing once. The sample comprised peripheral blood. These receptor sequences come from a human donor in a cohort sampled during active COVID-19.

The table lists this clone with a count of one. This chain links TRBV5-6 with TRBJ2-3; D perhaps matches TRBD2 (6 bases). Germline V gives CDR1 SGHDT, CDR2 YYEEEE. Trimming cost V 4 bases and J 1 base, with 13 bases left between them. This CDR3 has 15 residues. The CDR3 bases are TGTGCCAGCAGCCTCGGGACTCCCGGCACAGATACGCAGTATTTT. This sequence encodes CASSLGTPGTDTQYF.

The CDR3 is CASGDPADTQYF. The DNA for the CDR3 is TGTGCCAGCGGAGATCCCGCAGATACGCAGTATTTT. The rearrangement uses TRBV2 and TRBJ2-3; D is unclear. The CDR3 sequence is 12 residues long. V lost 8 bases and J lost 4, with 10 bases in between. CDR1 and CDR2 (germline): SNHLY, FYNNEI.

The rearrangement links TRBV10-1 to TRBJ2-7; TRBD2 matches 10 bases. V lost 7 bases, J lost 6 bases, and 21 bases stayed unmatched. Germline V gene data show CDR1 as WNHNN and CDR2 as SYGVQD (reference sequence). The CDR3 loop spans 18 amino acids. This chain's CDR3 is CASTSPTQREGQYCEQYF. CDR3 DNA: TGCGCCAGCACCTCCCCCACCCAGCGGGAGGGCCAGTATTGCGAGCAGTACTTC.

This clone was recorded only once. CDR3: CASSINSPSGNTIYF. DNA of the CDR3: TGTGCCAGCAGTATTAACAGTCCTTCTGGAAACACCATATATTTT. The chain has TRBV25-1 and TRBJ1-3, with D hard to call. V lost 5 bases and J lost 1, with 12 bases in between. Germline assignment: CDR1 MGHDK and CDR2 SYGVNS. This CDR3 has 15 residues.

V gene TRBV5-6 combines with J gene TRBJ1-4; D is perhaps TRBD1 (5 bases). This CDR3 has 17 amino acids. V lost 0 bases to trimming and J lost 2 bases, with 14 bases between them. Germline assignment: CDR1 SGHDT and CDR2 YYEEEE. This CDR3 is CASSLDRSGFTNEKLFF. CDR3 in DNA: TGTGCCAGCAGCTTGGACAGGTCGGGCTTCACTAATGAAAAACTGTTTTTT.

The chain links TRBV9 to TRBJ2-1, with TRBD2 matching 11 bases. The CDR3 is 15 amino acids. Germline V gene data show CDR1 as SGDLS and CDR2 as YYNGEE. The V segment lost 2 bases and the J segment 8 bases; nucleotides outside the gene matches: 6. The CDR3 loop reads CASSVVAGGIHEQFF. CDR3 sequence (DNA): TGTGCCAGCAGCGTCGTAGCGGGAGGGATCCATGAGCAGTTCTTC.

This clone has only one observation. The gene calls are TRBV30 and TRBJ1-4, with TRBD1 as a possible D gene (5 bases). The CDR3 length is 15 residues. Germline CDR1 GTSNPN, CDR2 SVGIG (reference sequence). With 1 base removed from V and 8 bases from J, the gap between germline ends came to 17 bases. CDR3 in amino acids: CAWSARTPEGEKLFF. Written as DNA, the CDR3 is TGTGCCTGGAGTGCTAGGACACCGGAAGGGGAAAAACTGTTTTTT.

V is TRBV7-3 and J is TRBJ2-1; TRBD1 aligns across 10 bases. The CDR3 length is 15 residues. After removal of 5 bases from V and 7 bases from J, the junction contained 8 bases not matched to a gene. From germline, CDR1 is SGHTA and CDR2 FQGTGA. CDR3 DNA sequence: TGTGCCAGCAGCCTCGGGACAGGGGCTTTGAATGAGCAGTTCTTC. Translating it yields CASSLGTGALNEQFF.

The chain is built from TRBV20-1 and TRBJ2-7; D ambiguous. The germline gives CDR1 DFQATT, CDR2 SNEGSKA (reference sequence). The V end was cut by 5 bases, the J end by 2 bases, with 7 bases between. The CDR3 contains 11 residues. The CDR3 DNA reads TGCAGTGCTTCACGGGCCTACGAGCAGTACTTC. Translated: CSASRAYEQYF.

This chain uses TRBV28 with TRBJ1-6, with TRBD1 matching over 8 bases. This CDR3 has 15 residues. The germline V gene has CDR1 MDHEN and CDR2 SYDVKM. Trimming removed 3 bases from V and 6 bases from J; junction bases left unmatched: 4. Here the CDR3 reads CASSFTDRVNSPLHF. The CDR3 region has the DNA TGTGCCAGCAGTTTTACGGACAGGGTTAATTCACCCCTCCACTTT.

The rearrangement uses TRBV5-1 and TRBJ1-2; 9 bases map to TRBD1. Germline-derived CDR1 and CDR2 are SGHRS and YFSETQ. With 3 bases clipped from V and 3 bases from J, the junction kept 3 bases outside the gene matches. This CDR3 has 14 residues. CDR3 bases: TGCGCCAGCAGCTCAAGGACAGGGGACTATGGCTACACCTTC. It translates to CASSSRTGDYGYTF.

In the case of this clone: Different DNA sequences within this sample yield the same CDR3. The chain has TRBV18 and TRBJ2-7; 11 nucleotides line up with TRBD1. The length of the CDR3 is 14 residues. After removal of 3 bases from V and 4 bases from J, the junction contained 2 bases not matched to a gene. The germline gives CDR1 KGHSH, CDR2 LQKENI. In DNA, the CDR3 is TGTGCCAGCTCACCCGGGACAGGGGGTTACGAGCAGTACTTC. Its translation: CASSPGTGGYEQYF.

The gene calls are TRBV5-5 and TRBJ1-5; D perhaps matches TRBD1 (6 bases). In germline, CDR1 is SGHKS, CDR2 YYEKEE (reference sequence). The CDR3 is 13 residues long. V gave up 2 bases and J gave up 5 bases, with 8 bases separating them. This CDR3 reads CASSFSGDQPQHF. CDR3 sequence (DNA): TGTGCCAGCAGCTTTTCAGGGGATCAGCCCCAGCATTTT.

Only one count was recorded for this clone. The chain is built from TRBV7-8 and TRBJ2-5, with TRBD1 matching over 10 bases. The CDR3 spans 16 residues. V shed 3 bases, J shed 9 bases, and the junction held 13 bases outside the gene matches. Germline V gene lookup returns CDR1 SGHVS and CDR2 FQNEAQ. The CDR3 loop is CASSFPPDRGSLPQYF. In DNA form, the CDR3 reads TGTGCCAGCAGCTTCCCCCCGGACAGGGGGTCCCTGCCCCAGTACTTC.

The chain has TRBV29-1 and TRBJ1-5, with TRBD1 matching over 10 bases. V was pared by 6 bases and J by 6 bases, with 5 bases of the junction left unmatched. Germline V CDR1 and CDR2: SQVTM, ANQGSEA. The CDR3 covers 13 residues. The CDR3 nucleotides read TGCAGCGTAGGACAGGGGGGTACTCAGCCCCAGCATTTT. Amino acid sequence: CSVGQGGTQPQHF.

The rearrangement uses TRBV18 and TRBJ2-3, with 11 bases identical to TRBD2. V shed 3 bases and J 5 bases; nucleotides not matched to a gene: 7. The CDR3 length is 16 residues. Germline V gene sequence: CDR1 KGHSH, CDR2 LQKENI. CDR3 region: CASSPRPLAGGDTQYF. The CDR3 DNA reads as TGTGCCAGCTCACCCCGGCCCCTAGCGGGAGGAGATACGCAGTATTTT.

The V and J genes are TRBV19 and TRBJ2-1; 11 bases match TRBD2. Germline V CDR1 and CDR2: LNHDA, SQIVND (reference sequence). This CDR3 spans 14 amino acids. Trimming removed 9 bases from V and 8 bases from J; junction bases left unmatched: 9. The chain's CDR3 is CASGDLAGGYEQFF. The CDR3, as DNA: TGTGCCAGCGGAGACCTAGCGGGAGGTTATGAGCAGTTCTTC.

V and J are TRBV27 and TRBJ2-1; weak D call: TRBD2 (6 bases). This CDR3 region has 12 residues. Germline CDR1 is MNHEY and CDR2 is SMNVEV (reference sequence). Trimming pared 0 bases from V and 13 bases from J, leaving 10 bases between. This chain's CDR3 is CASSLSGLIQFF. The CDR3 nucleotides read TGTGCCAGCAGTTTATCTGGACTAATCCAGTTCTTC.

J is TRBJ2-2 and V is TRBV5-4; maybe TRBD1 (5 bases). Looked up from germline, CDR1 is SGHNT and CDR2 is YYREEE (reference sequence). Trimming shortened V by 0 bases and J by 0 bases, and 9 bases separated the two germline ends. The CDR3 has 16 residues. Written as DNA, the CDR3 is TGTGCCAGCAGCTTGGATGAGACAGCGAACACCGGGGAGCTGTTTTTT. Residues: CASSLDETANTGELFF.

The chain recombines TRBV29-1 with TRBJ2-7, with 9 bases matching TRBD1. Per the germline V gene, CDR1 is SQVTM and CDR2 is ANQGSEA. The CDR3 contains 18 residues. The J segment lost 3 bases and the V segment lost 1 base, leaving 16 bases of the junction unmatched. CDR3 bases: TGCAGCGTTGAAGCCAAAATACTCTCCCGGGACAGGGACTACGAGCAGTACTTC. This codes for CSVEAKILSRDRDYEQYF.

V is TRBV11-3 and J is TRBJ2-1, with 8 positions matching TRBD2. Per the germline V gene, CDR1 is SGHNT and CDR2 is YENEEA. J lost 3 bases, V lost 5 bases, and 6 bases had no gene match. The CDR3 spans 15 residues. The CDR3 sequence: CASSRREGLYNEQFF. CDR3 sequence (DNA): TGTGCCAGCAGCCGACGGGAGGGCCTCTACAATGAGCAGTTCTTC.

In DNA form, the CDR3 reads TGTGCCAGCAGCTACGACTCGGGAGACTACGAGCAGTACTTC. As protein: CASSYDSGDYEQYF. The V call is TRBV7-2, the J call TRBJ2-7; possibly TRBD2 for D (6 bases). The CDR3 contains 14 residues. Germline V gives CDR1 SGHTA, CDR2 FQGNSA. With 4 bases removed from V and 3 bases from J, the gap between germline ends came to 13 bases.

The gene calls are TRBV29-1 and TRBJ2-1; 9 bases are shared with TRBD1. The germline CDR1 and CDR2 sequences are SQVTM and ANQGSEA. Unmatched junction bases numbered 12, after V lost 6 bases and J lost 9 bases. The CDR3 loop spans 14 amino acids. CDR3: CSVLTNTGGSEQFF. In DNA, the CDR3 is TGCAGCGTACTCACTAACACAGGGGGCAGTGAGCAGTTCTTC.

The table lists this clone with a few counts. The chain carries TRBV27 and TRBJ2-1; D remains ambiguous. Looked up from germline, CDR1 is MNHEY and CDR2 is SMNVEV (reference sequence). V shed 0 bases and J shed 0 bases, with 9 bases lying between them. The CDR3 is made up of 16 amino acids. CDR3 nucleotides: TGTGCCAGCAGTTTATCTCTATCTACCTCCTACAATGAGCAGTTCTTC. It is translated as CASSLSLSTSYNEQFF.

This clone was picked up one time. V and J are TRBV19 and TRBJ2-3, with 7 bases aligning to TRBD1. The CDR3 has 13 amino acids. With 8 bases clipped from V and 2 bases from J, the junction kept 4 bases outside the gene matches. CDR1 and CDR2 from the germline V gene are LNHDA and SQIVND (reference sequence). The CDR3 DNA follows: TGTGCCAGTCGGGGACAGACCACAGATACGCAGTATTTT. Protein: CASRGQTTDTQYF.

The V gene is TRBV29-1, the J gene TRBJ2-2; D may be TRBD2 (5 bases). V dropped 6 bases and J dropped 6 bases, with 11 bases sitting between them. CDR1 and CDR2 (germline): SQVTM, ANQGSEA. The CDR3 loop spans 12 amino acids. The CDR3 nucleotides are TGCAGCGTGGATGACGGGGCCGGGGAGCTGTTTTTT. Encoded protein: CSVDDGAGELFF.

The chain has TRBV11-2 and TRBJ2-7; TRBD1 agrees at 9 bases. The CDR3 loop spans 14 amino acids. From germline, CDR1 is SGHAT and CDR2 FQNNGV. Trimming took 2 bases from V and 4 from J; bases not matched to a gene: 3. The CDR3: CASSLNRGLYEQYF. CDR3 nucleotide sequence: TGTGCCAGCAGCTTAAACAGGGGGCTTTACGAGCAGTACTTC.

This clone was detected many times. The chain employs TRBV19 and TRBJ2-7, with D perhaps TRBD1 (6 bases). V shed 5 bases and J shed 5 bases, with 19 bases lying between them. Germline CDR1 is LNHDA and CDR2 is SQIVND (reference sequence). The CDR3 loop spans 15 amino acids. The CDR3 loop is CASSGASQGRNEQYF. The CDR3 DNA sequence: TGTGCCAGTAGTGGCGCCTCACAGGGTCGGAACGAGCAGTACTTC.

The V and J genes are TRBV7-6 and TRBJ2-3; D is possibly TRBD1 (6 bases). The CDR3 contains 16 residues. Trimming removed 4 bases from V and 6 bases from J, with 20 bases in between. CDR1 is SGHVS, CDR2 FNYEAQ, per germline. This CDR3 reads CASSSRVQGGVDTQYF. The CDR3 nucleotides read TGTGCCAGCAGCTCTAGGGTACAGGGTGGAGTCGATACGCAGTATTTT.

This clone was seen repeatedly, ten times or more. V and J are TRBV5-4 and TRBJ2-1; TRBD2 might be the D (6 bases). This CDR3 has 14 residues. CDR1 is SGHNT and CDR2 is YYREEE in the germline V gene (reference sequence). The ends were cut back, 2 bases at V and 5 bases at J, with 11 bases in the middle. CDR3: CASSFTGVHNEQFF. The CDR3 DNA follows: TGTGCCAGCAGCTTTACGGGAGTACACAATGAGCAGTTCTTC.

CDR3 residues: CASSTGHTDTQYF. In DNA form, the CDR3 reads TGTGCCAGCAGTACGGGACACACAGATACGCAGTATTTT. This chain uses TRBV6-5 with TRBJ2-3, with a weak D call TRBD1 (6 bases). The germline CDR1 and CDR2 sequences are MNHEY and SVGAGI. V shed 5 bases and J shed 2 bases, with 8 bases lying between them. The CDR3 has 13 amino acids.